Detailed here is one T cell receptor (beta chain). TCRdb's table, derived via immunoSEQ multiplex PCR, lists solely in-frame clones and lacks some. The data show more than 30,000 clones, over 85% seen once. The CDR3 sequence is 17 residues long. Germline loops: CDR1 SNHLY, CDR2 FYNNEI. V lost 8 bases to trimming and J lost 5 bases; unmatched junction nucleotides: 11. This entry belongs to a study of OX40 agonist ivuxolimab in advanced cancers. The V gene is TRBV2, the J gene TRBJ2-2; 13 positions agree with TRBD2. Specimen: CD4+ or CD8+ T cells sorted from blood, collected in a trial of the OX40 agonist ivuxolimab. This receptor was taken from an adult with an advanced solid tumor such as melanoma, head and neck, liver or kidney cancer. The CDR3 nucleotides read TGTGCCAGCTACCCCGGGACTAGCGGGGCTCGGACCGGGGAGCTGTTTTTT. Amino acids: CASYPGTSGARTGELFF.